This entry features one T cell receptor beta chain sequence. Its antigen remains unidentified. The data originate from a study of T cells in localized non-small cell lung cancer. Trimming stripped 5 bases from V and 0 bases from J, with 11 bases between. The CDR3 is made up of 15 amino acids. Germline loops: CDR1 SGHTA, CDR2 FQGNSA. Study-wide results and caveats: Appearing in adjacent lung were a median roughly 60 of the top 100 tumor clones.

Sequencing was performed with immunoSEQ multiplex PCR; in TCRdb, only in-frame clones are kept and a portion is missing. The profile shows 60,000 to 65,000 clones, almost 90% of them singletons. The rearrangement links TRBV7-2 to TRBJ1-3; D is unresolved. This TCR came from a woman between 35 and 75 years old with stage I lung adenocarcinoma. Source: peripheral blood, taken before any cancer treatment. This chain's CDR3 is CASSLGGISGNTIYF. For the CDR3, the DNA is TGTGCCAGCAGCCTGGGAGGGATCTCTGGAAACACCATATATTTT.